Below are 20 T cell receptor beta chains sequenced from a single sample in a study of Ad26.COV2.S vaccination and SARS-CoV-2 variants. Clones were sequenced by immunoSEQ multiplex PCR, and TCRdb holds only the in-frame ones, with some missing. The table has fewer than 400,000 clones, roughly nine tenths seen once. This sample's treatment: around 19 received Ad26.COV2.S at low or high dose, single or two shots; 5 received placebo; per-sample allocation not given. The investigators took samples on day 63 after the first vaccine or placebo injection. The specimen was peripheral blood, collected in a trial of Ad26.COV2.S vaccine versus placebo. The source of these receptors is a person between 18 and 60 years old who received the Ad26.COV2.S COVID-19 vaccine or a placebo.

J is TRBJ2-7 and V is TRBV7-8; no definite D call. Germline assignment: CDR1 SGHVS and CDR2 FQNEAQ. The V end was cut by 3 bases, the J end by 5 bases, with 8 bases between. The CDR3 has 12 residues. Here the CDR3 DNA reads TGTGCCAGCAGCTTCGGTCCCAACGAGCAGTACTTC. Protein product: CASSFGPNEQYF.

This sequence joins TRBV11-2 and TRBJ1-2, with D possibly TRBD1 on 5 matching bases. The germline V and J ends were trimmed by 5 bases and 3 bases, with 19 bases remaining between them. This CDR3 contains 16 residues. Germline V CDR1 and CDR2: SGHAT, FQNNGV. The CDR3 reads CASSRRGGEYDYGYTF. In DNA form, the CDR3 reads TGTGCCAGCAGCCGCCGGGGAGGGGAATATGACTATGGCTACACCTTC.

The V call is TRBV10-1, the J call TRBJ1-2; D is unclear. The V end lost 5 bases, the J end lost 2 bases, and 9 bases lay between the germline ends. This CDR3 comprises 13 residues. The germline V gene encodes CDR1 WNHNN and CDR2 SYGVQD (reference sequence). The CDR3 DNA is TGCGCCAGCAGTCAACAGCTGAACTATGGCTACACCTTC. It is translated as CASSQQLNYGYTF.

V gene TRBV18 combines with J gene TRBJ1-2; D is possibly TRBD1 (5 bases). Germline loops: CDR1 KGHSH, CDR2 LQKENI. Trimming pared 5 bases from V and 7 bases from J, leaving 20 bases between. This CDR3 is 15 amino acids long. CDR3 loop: CASSSSEGPGGGYTF. Here the CDR3 DNA reads TGTGCCAGCTCATCTTCCGAGGGGCCGGGGGGTGGCTACACCTTC.

The chain combines TRBV3-1 (or the pseudogene TRBV3-2) with TRBJ2-1, with D possibly matching TRBD1 (6 bases). Germline values: CDR1 LGHDT, CDR2 YNNKEL (reference sequence). This CDR3 spans 15 amino acids. Between the trimmed V and J ends, which lost 5 bases and 2 bases, there was a span of 13 bases. CDR3 sequence: CASSFLQGPYNEQFF. CDR3 coding DNA: TGTGCCAGCAGCTTCTTACAGGGCCCCTACAATGAGCAGTTCTTC.

The rearrangement joins TRBV27 to TRBJ2-1, with 12 nucleotides matching TRBD2. The CDR3 is 17 residues long. Germline V gene lookup returns CDR1 MNHEY and CDR2 SMNVEV (reference sequence). Trimming cost V 4 bases and J 8 bases; bases outside gene matches: 12. CDR3 region: CASSSRLAGATGDEQFF. CDR3 DNA sequence: TGTGCCAGCAGTTCCAGACTAGCGGGGGCCACAGGGGATGAGCAGTTCTTC.

V is TRBV5-4 and J is TRBJ2-7, with 9 positions matching TRBD1. V shed 2 bases and J 7 bases; nucleotides not matched to a gene: 7. CDR3 length equals 14 residues. Germline V gene sequence: CDR1 SGHNT, CDR2 YYREEE (reference sequence). The CDR3 DNA reads as TGTGCCAGCAGCTTTGACAGGGGGTTGATAGAGCAGTACTTC. Its protein product is CASSFDRGLIEQYF.

The chain couples TRBV7-2 to TRBJ2-5, with D possibly called TRBD1 or TRBD2 (5 bases each). Deletions cut 6 bases from V and 1 base from J, with 15 bases between. Germline-derived CDR1 and CDR2 are SGHTA and FQGNSA. The CDR3 extends over 15 amino acids. The chain's CDR3 is CASSKGPLLQETQYF. The CDR3 nucleotides read TGTGCCAGCAGTAAGGGACCGCTACTCCAAGAGACCCAGTACTTC. The full variable domain, rest sourced from reference TRBV7-2 and TRBJ2-5, is GAGVSQSPSNKVTEKGKDVELRCDPISGHTALYWYRQSLGQGLEFLIYFQGNSAPDKSGLPSDRFSAERTGGSVSTLTIQRTQQEDSAVYLCASSKGPLLQETQYFGPGTRLLVL.

The rearrangement joins TRBV19 to TRBJ2-5, with D possibly being TRBD2 (5 bases). Germline CDR1 reads LNHDA; CDR2 reads SQIVND (reference sequence). The V end was cut by 4 bases, the J end by 0 bases, with 12 bases between. The CDR3 sequence is 15 residues long. The CDR3 DNA reads TGTGCCAGTAGTAGGAAGGACTGGTACCAAGAGACCCAGTACTTC. The encoded protein is CASSRKDWYQETQYF.

This rearrangement joins TRBV7-8 to TRBJ1-2; maybe TRBD1 (6 bases). Germline lookup yields CDR1 SGHVS and CDR2 FQNEAQ. With 5 bases removed from V and 4 bases from J, the gap between germline ends came to 14 bases. The CDR3 totals 14 residues. CDR3 DNA: TGTGCCAGCAGCCGAGGGGGGTCTGGCTATGGCTACACCTTC. This codes for CASSRGGSGYGYTF.

This chain joins TRBV2 and TRBJ2-4; a weak D match, TRBD1 (5 bases). The CDR3 totals 17 residues. Trimming cost V 2 bases and J 1 base, with 15 bases left between them. Germline lookup yields CDR1 SNHLY and CDR2 FYNNEI. The CDR3 loop reads CASSEKFSRQAKNIQYF. CDR3 nucleotide sequence: TGTGCCAGCAGTGAAAAATTCTCCCGACAGGCCAAAAACATTCAGTACTTC.

This clone appeared a single time. V gene TRBV6-9 combines with J gene TRBJ1-5, with D uncertain. This CDR3 is 15 amino acids long. Germline CDR1 MNHGY, CDR2 SVAAGI. Trimming removed 7 bases at V and 8 bases at J, with 21 bases between. CDR3 region: CASTRRRKCPKPQHF. The CDR3 nucleotides read TGTGCCAGCACCCGCCGGAGGAAATGTCCTAAGCCCCAGCATTTT.

Concerning this clone itself: Within the sample, other DNA sequences also encode this same CDR3. This chain joins TRBV12-3 or TRBV12-4 and TRBJ1-2, with D perhaps matching TRBD1 (5 bases). The CDR3 covers 12 residues. V shed 3 bases and J shed 7 bases, with 9 bases lying between them. Here the CDR3 reads CASSFGGSGYTF. CDR3 sequence (DNA): TGTGCCAGCAGTTTCGGGGGATCTGGCTACACCTTC.

This clone was recorded only once. The chain links TRBV6-2 or TRBV6-3 to TRBJ2-5; 8 positions agree with TRBD2. V lost 4 bases, J lost 5 bases, and 6 bases stayed unmatched. The CDR3 length is 14 residues. Germline V gives CDR1 MNHEY, CDR2 SVGEGT. The CDR3 reads CASSWTGGRETQYF. CDR3 sequence (DNA): TGTGCCAGCAGTTGGACGGGGGGGCGGGAGACCCAGTACTTC.

The chain recombines TRBV10-3 with TRBJ1-2; 11 nucleotides line up with TRBD1. CDR1 and CDR2 from the germline V gene are ENHRY and SYGVKD. This CDR3 comprises 18 residues. Losses at the gene ends were 4 bases for V and 0 bases for J; bases not matched to a gene: 10. CDR3 amino acids: CAISAPGTGGRANYGYTF. The CDR3 DNA reads as TGTGCCATCAGTGCTCCCGGGACAGGGGGACGAGCTAACTATGGCTACACCTTC.

The chain has TRBV4-3 and TRBJ2-5, with D hard to call. CDR3 size: 13 residues. V lost 0 bases and J 4 bases, leaving 6 bases between the germline ends. Per the germline V gene, CDR1 is LGHNA and CDR2 is YSLEER. The CDR3 coding sequence is TGCGCCAGCAGCCAAGATTTGCGAGAGACCCAGTACTTC. This codes for CASSQDLRETQYF.

V usage is TRBV7-2 and J usage is TRBJ1-4, with D perhaps matching TRBD1 (5 bases). This CDR3 spans 16 amino acids. With 6 bases removed from V and 0 bases from J, the gap between germline ends came to 14 bases. Germline V gives CDR1 SGHTA, CDR2 FQGNSA. For the CDR3, the DNA is TGTGCCAGCAGTGGGGGGGGTACGGCAACTAATGAAAAACTGTTTTTT. It encodes CASSGGGTATNEKLFF.

The chain combines TRBV6-4 with TRBJ1-6; D is ambiguous. The V and J ends lost 2 bases and 0 bases respectively, with 8 bases between them. In germline, CDR1 is MRHNA, CDR2 SNTAGT. The CDR3 is 16 amino acids. The CDR3 coding sequence is TGTGCCAGCAGTGACAGGCGGAGCTCCTATAATTCACCCCTCCACTTT. Translating gives CASSDRRSSYNSPLHF.

V usage is TRBV14 and J usage is TRBJ1-3, with no clear D. Trimming left V 3 bases short and J 0 bases short, with 9 bases between. The CDR3 spans 15 residues. CDR1 SGHDN and CDR2 FVKESK come from the germline V gene. The DNA of the CDR3 is TGTGCCAGCAGCCAGGGAGTTACCTCTGGAAACACCATATATTTT. Residues: CASSQGVTSGNTIYF.

The rearrangement links TRBV3-1 (or the pseudogene TRBV3-2) to TRBJ2-3; D may be TRBD2 (5 bases). V was clipped by 0 bases and J by 9 bases, with 10 bases between them. The CDR3 extends over 13 amino acids. The germline V gene has CDR1 LGHDT and CDR2 YNNKEL (reference sequence). DNA of the CDR3: TGTGCCAGCAGCCAAGATGGAGGAAAGACGCAGTATTTT. It specifies CASSQDGGKTQYF.